This entry lists 4 T cell receptor beta chains sequenced from one sample in a study of beta chain features in type 1 diabetes. Reverse transcription of all isolated RNA meant that expressed TCRB transcripts were sequenced. Libraries were prepared by immunoSEQ multiplex PCR; TCRdb keeps only in-frame clonotypes and omits some of them. The table shows under 250,000 clones, with approximately 10% occurring only once. The sequencing sample was made of central memory CD4+ T cells from blood. These receptor sequences come from a man between 18 and 29 years old in good health.

This chain joins TRBV29-1 and TRBJ1-2; TRBD1 is a possible D gene (6 bases). Trimming took 5 bases from V and 5 from J, leaving 12 bases between them. Per the germline V gene, CDR1 is SQVTM and CDR2 is ANQGSEA. The CDR3 covers 12 residues. The CDR3 loop reads CSVSTGGYGYTF. DNA of the CDR3: TGCAGCGTTTCGACAGGAGGATATGGCTACACCTTC.

This chain's CDR3 is CACRGTRVTQYF. As DNA, the CDR3 is TGTGCCTGCCGTGGGACTCGGGTGACCCAGTACTTC. This chain connects TRBV30 to TRBJ2-5, with a tentative D call TRBD2 (6 bases). With 6 bases removed from V and 7 bases from J, the gap between germline ends came to 15 bases. CDR1 and CDR2 from the germline V gene are GTSNPN and SVGIG (reference sequence). This CDR3 is 12 amino acids long.

The V call is TRBV18, the J call TRBJ2-1; TRBD2 agrees at 13 bases. The CDR3 totals 16 residues. Trimming removed 3 bases from V and 1 base from J; junction bases left unmatched: 0. The germline V gene encodes CDR1 KGHSH and CDR2 LQKENI. The CDR3 DNA reads as TGTGCCAGCTCACCGGGACTAGCGGGGTCCTACAATGAGCAGTTCTTC. Protein sequence: CASSPGLAGSYNEQFF.

At least ten counts were recorded for this clone. Just one base apart from a much larger clone, this may be a read error. The chain couples TRBV9 to TRBJ2-3; no firm D call. V dropped 4 bases and J dropped 2 bases, with 2 bases sitting between them. The germline CDR1 and CDR2 sequences are SGDLS and YYNGEE. The CDR3 runs to 11 residues. Here the CDR3 reads CASSYTDTQYF. The CDR3 DNA is TGTGCCAGCAGCTACACAGATACGCAGTATTTT.